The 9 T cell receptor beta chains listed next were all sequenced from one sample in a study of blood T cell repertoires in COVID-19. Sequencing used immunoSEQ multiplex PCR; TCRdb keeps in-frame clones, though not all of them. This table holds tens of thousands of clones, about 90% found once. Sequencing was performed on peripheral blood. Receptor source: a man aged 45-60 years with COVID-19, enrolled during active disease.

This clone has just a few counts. The CDR3 reads CASSLGPGPNQPQHF. For the CDR3, the DNA is TGTGCCAGCAGCTTGGGGCCAGGGCCCAATCAGCCCCAGCATTTT. This sequence joins TRBV5-4 and TRBJ1-5; tentatively, D is TRBD1 (5 bases). Germline V CDR1 and CDR2: SGHNT, YYREEE (reference sequence). The CDR3 extends over 15 amino acids. Trimming shortened V by 0 bases and J by 3 bases, and 10 bases separated the two germline ends.

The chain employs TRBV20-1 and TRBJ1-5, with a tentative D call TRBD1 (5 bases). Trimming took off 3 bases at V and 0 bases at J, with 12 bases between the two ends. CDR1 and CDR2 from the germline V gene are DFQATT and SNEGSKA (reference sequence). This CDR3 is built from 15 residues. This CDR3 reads CSASQTGVSNQPQHF. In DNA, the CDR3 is TGCAGTGCTAGTCAAACAGGTGTTAGCAATCAGCCCCAGCATTTT.

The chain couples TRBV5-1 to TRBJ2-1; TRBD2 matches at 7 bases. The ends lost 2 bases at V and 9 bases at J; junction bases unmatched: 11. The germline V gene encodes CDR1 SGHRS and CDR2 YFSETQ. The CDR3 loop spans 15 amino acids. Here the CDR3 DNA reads TGCGCCAGCAGCTTTGGGGAGGGGTGGGGAGTTGAGCAGTTCTTC. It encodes CASSFGEGWGVEQFF.

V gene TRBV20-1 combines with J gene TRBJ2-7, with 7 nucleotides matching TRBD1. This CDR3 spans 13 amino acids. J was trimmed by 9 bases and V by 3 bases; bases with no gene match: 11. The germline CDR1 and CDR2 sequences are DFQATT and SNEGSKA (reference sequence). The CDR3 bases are TGCAGTGCTAGTAAACAGGGGATTATCGGGCAGTACTTC. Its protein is CSASKQGIIGQYF.

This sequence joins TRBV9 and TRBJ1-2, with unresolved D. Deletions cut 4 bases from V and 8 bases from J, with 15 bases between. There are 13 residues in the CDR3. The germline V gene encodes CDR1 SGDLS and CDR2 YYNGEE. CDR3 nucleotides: TGTGCCAGCAGCAACCGGGCGCCGGGAGGCTACACCTTC. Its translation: CASSNRAPGGYTF.

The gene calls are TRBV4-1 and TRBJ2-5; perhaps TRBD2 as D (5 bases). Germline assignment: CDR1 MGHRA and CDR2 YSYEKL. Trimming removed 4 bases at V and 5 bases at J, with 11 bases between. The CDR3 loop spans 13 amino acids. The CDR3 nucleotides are TGCGCCAGCAGCCCGCGGGTGGGGGAGACCCAGTACTTC. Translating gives CASSPRVGETQYF.

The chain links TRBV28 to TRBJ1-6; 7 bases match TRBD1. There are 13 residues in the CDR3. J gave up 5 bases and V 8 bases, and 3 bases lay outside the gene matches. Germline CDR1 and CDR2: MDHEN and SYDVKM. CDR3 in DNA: TGTGCCAGCGGACAGGTTAATAATTCACCCCTCCACTTT. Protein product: CASGQVNNSPLHF.

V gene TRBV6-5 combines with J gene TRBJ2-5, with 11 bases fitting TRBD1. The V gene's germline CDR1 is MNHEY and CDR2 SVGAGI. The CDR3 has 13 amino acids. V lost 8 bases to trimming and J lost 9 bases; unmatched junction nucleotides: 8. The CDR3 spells CASQDRGLLAQYF. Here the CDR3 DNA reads TGTGCCAGCCAGGACAGGGGGCTTTTGGCCCAGTACTTC.

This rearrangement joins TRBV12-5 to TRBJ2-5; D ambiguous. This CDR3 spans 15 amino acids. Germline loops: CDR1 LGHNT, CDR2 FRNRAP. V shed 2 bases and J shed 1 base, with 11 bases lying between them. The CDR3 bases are TGTGCTAGTGGTTTGTTTAGCTCCAGCCAAGAGACCCAGTACTTC. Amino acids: CASGLFSSSQETQYF.